This T cell receptor beta chain was found in a study of CD8 T cells in Susac syndrome. Relapsing-remitting disease, either stable or active, was present in the treatment-naive patients who were the multiple sclerosis controls. TEMRA cells were FACS-enriched, with CD8+ and CD4+ T cells isolated negatively. Reverse transcription used roughly 0.45 to 1 ug RNA and random hexamers. TCRdb re-called the immunoSEQ multiplex PCR reads through MiXCR, storing one row per CDR3 protein. Seen here are a few hundred thousand distinct CDR3 sequences, just over 90% observed once, and the top ten hold roughly 0.059%. The receptor was derived from a human donor with multiple sclerosis. Sample: CD4+ T cells from PBMCs.

For the CDR3, the DNA is TGTGCCAGCAGTTCAGGGTCTGATCGGGAAGACCAAGAGACCCAGTACTTC. This codes for CASSSGSDREDQETQYF. The chain recombines TRBV27 with TRBJ2-5, with D perhaps given as TRBD1 or TRBD2 (5 bases each). Germline values: CDR1 MNHEY, CDR2 SMNVEV (reference sequence). V was shortened by 4 bases and J by 0 bases, with 18 bases between the two germline ends. The CDR3 sequence is 17 residues long.